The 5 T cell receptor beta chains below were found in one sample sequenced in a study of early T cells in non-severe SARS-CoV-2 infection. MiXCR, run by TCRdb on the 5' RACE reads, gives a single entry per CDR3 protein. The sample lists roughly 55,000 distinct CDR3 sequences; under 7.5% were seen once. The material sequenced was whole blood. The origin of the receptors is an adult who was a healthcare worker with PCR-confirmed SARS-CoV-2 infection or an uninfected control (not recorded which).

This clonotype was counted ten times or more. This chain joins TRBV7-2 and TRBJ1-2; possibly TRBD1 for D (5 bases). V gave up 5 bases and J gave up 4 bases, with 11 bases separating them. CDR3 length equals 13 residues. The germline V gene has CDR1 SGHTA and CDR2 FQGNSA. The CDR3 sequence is CASSPGPFYGYTF. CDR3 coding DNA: TGTGCCAGCAGCCCGGGGCCTTTCTATGGCTACACCTTC.

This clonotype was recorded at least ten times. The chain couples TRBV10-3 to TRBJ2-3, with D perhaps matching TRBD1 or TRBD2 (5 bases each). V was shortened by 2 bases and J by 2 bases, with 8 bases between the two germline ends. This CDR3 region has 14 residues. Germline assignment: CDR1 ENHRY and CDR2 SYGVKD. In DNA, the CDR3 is TGTGCCATCAGTGAGCGGGGCAACACAGATACGCAGTATTTT. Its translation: CAISERGNTDTQYF.

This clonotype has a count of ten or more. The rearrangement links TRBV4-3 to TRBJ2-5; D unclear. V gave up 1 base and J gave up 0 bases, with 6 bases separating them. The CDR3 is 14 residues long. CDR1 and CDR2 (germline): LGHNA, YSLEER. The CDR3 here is CASSQVGNQETQYF. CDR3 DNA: TGCGCCAGCAGCCAAGTGGGGAACCAAGAGACCCAGTACTTC.

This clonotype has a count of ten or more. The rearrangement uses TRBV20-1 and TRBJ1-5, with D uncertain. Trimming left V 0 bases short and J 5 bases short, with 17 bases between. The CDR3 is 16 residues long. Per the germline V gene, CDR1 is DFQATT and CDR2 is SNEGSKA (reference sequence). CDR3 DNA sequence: TGCAGTGCTAGAGATCCCTCACACGGCCCCTATCAGCCCCAGCATTTT. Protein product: CSARDPSHGPYQPQHF.

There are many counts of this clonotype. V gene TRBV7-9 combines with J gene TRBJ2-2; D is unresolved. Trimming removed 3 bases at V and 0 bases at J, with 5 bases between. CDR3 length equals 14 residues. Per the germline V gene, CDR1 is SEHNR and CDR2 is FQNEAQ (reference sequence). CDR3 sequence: CASSLDANTGELFF. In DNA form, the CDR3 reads TGTGCCAGCAGCTTGGACGCGAACACCGGGGAGCTGTTTTTT.